This TCR beta chain originates from a study of blood T cell repertoires in COVID-19 (dated by TCRdb to about 2020). Some background on the complete study: Samples from collaborators originated in the United States, Italy and Spain and spanned both the acute and convalescent phases of COVID-19. The material from the prospective study consisted of cDNA or gDNA derived from T cells, B-cell-depleted T cells, or PBMCs. The dataset comprised deeply sampled blood TCRbeta repertoires from subjects exposed to, actively infected with, or recovered from COVID-19. Samples came from the ongoing ImmuneRACE study (first 160 participants) plus 1,254 subjects from 6 global collaborators. The repertoires were released in a freely available public database intended as a resource for research on the immune response to SARS-CoV-2. Sample metadata almost always included a de-identified subject ID, COVID-19 status, age in years and sex. Where available, HLA class I and class II types were taken from metadata supplied by the sample provider and were not determined by assay-based typing. Study-level results and caveats: The quantity of clinical and demographic metadata differed by source and by participant and was supplied without curation.

On this clone itself: There is no known antigen for this receptor. No base quality values were provided; no much bigger clone lies one nucleotide off.

V is clipped by 6 bases and J by 1 base, and the sequence between their germline boundaries is 13 bases long. There are 16 amino acids in the CDR3, from cysteine to phenylalanine inclusive. Left in the record is the CDR3 DNA by itself, 48 bases read in frame from the first base. CDR1 MNHEY and CDR2 SVGEGT were looked up in the germline V gene. TCRbeta CDR3 regions were amplified from genomic DNA using the immunoSEQ Assay, a bias-controlled multiplex PCR. The paper's processing steps were these. The number of nucleated cells in each sample was estimated by amplification of reference gene primers within the assay. To quantify the absolute abundance of each unique TCRbeta CDR3 rearrangement, sequence reads were collapsed and filtered. Productive Simpson clonality was computed per sample as the square root of Simpson's diversity index over productive rearrangements. TCRdb mirrors the immuneACCESS table, restricted to in-frame sequences. Some clones are absent from its copies; in checked studies, under half trace to an unresolved V gene, and the reason for the others is unknown. The V and J calls and clone size were taken over from that table, and D and trimming were inferred from the DNA. Across this sample there are some 120,000 clones, with about nine tenths seen only once. The ten largest clones represent under 2% of the sample.

The collaborating institutions used their own protocols to collect whole blood in K2EDTA tubes. For TCRbeta analysis, collaborators shipped samples in one of three forms: frozen whole blood, isolated PBMCs, or DNA extracted from either of those sample types. What was sequenced was peripheral blood. This receptor was taken from a human donor with active COVID-19. The donor label of this sample is uncertain. This receptor chain uses TRBV6-2 or TRBV6-3 and TRBJ2-6, with the D gene not clear enough to name. The CDR3 amino acid sequence is: CASSGGGLSGANVLTF. Here is the DNA: TGTGCCAGCAGCGGTGGCGGTCTTTCTGGGGCCAACGTCCTGACTTTC.